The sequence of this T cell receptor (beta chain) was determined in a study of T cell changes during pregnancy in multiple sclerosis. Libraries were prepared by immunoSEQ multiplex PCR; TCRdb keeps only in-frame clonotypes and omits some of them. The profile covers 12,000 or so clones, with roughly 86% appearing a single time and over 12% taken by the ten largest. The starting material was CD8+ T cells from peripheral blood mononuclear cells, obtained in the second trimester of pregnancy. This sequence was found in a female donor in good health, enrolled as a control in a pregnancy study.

In DNA form, the CDR3 reads TGTGCCAGCAGTGAAGGCAGGGGGTATGACTATGGCTACACCTTC. This codes for CASSEGRGYDYGYTF. This chain joins TRBV6-1 and TRBJ1-2; 7 bases are shared with TRBD1. Germline assignment: CDR1 MNHNS and CDR2 SASEGT. V was pared by 1 base and J by 3 bases, with 5 bases of the junction left unmatched. This CDR3 spans 15 amino acids.